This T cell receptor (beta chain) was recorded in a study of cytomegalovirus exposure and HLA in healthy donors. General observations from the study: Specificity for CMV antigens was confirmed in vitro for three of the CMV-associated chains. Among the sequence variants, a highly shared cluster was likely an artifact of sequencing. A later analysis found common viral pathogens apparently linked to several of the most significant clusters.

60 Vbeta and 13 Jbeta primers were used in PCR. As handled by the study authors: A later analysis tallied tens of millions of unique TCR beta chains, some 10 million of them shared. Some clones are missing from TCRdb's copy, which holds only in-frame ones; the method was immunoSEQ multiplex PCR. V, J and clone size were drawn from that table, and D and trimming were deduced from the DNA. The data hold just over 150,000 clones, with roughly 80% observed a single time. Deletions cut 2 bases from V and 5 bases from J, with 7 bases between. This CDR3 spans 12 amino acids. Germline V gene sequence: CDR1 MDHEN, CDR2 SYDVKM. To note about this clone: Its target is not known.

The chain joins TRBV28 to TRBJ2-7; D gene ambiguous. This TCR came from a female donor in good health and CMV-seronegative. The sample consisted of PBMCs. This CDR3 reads CASSLKPNEQYF. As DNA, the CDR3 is TGTGCCAGCAGTTTAAAGCCAAACGAGCAGTACTTC.